This T cell receptor beta chain was observed in a study of blood T cell repertoires in COVID-19. About the study: PBMCs, B-cell-depleted T cells, or T cells were the source of the cDNA or gDNA that made up the material.

The CDR3 covers 13 residues. Germline V gene data show CDR1 as SQVTM and CDR2 as ANQGSEA. Deletions cut 7 bases from V and 1 base from J, with 13 bases between. Study processing details: Estimation of nucleated cell counts relied on the amplification of reference gene primers. Here immunoSEQ multiplex PCR was the method, and the copy in TCRdb shows in-frame clones only, minus some. V and J calls and clone size follow that table, whereas D and trimming were derived from the DNA. Of about 49,000 clones in the sample, 85% to 90% were seen once. This TCR was recovered from a man aged 80 or over with acute or convalescent COVID-19. The source material was peripheral blood. The chain uses TRBV29-1 and TRBJ1-2; the D is unclear. This CDR3 is CSARGLGNYGYTF. CDR3 sequence (DNA): TGCAGCGCCCGAGGACTTGGTAACTATGGCTACACCTTC.